This T cell receptor beta chain comes out of a study of Ad26.COV2.S vaccination and SARS-CoV-2 variants. Germline V gene sequence: CDR1 SEHNR, CDR2 FQNEAQ (reference sequence). With V trimmed by 4 bases and J by 4 bases, 12 bases remained unmatched. The length of the CDR3 is 16 residues. Concerning this clone: Its antigen remains unidentified.

The repertoire was sequenced with immunoSEQ multiplex PCR; TCRdb's copy has only in-frame clones and lacks some. The repertoire holds roughly 380,000 clones, with around 83% as singletons. Overall study findings and caveats: Those who received vaccine or placebo ended up with similar non-spike TCR breadth.

Treatment specified: around 19 received Ad26.COV2.S at low or high dose, single or two shots; about 5 received placebo; per-sample allocation not given. Specimens were obtained on day 63 following the first vaccine or placebo injection. The sequencing here drew on peripheral blood, taken in a trial of Ad26.COV2.S vaccine versus placebo. The rearrangement joins TRBV7-9 to TRBJ1-2; 7 nucleotides agree with TRBD1. The receptor was derived from a person aged 18-65 years who received the Ad26.COV2.S COVID-19 vaccine or a placebo. The CDR3 loop reads CASSSQGLDWGYGYTF. CDR3 nucleotides: TGTGCCAGCAGCTCACAGGGGTTGGACTGGGGCTATGGCTACACCTTC.